The subject of this entry is one T cell receptor beta chain. The CDR3 length is 16 residues. Germline lookup yields CDR1 LNHNV and CDR2 YYDKDF (reference sequence). The junction had 12 bases not matched to a gene; V was cut back by 5 bases and J by 5 bases. As processed by the authors: Nucleated cell number was recorded as an estimate derived from reference gene primer amplification. Here immunoSEQ multiplex PCR was the method, and the copy in TCRdb shows in-frame clones only, minus some. The DNA gave D and trimming, while V, J and clone size come from that table. Of 150,000 to 200,000 clones in the sample, approximately 92% were seen once. The entry originates in a study of blood T cell repertoires in COVID-19.

The sequenced sample was PBMCs or T cells enriched from blood (not recorded which). The J gene is TRBJ2-5, the V gene TRBV15; 9 bases are shared with TRBD2. This TCR came from a woman in her 40s with acute COVID-19. This CDR3 is CATSPGSGSRQETQYF. CDR3 nucleotides: TGTGCCACCAGCCCAGGTAGCGGGAGTCGGCAGGAGACCCAGTACTTC.